This TCR beta chain was sequenced in a study of cytomegalovirus exposure and HLA in healthy donors. Healthy people donating bone marrow made up the donors. CDR1 and CDR2 from the germline V gene are LNHDA and SQIVND (reference sequence). The CDR3 extends over 13 amino acids. The J segment lost 6 bases and the V segment lost 3 bases, leaving 4 bases of the junction unmatched. This clone was counted a few times. PCR was performed using 60 Vbeta and 13 Jbeta primers. Methods used by the authors: In a later analysis, the count reached some 83 million unique TCR beta chains, with roughly 12 million shared. Here immunoSEQ multiplex PCR was the method, and the copy in TCRdb shows in-frame clones only, minus some. D and trimming come from the DNA, and the V and J calls and clone size come from that table. The table lists 95,000 to 150,000 clones, 78% of them singletons, with about 3.3% in the top ten.

Sequenced: PBMCs. The clonotype comes from a woman aged 25-40 years in good health and CMV-seropositive. This chain links TRBV19 with TRBJ1-1; 7 nucleotides align to TRBD1. CDR3 residues: CASSIDRAAEAFF. The CDR3 DNA is TGTGCCAGTAGTATTGACAGGGCAGCTGAAGCTTTCTTT.